This is a list of T cell receptor beta chains from one sample in a study of blood T cell repertoires in COVID-19. TCRdb's copy holds only in-frame clones and misses some; the assay was immunoSEQ multiplex PCR. There are some 260,000 clones in the sample; approximately 91% occur only once, and around 0.7% lies in the top ten. Input material: peripheral blood. These receptors all stem from a human donor in a cohort sampled during active COVID-19. Each CDR3 is given with its conserved first and last residue. The D gene is left open where the match is weak. Clone size is stated in some rows and not others, as once, few, many or a class when expanded.

-	TRBV9	TRBJ2-6	TRBD2	TGTGCCAGCAGCGCCCGGCTAGCGGGGTCCTCTGGGGCCAACGTCCTGACTTTC	CASSARLAGSSGANVLTF
-	TRBV7-2	TRBJ2-7	-	TGTGCCAGCAGCTTAGCAGGCGGAGGATCCTACGAGCAGTACTTC	CASSLAGGGSYEQYF
-	TRBV7-2	TRBJ2-7	TRBD2	TGTGCCAGCAGCCGTTTAGCGGGGCAGTACTTC	CASSRLAGQYF
-	TRBV6-2/TRBV6-3	TRBJ1-5	-	TGTGCCAGCAGTTACAGGAGGGACCAGCCCCAGCATTTT	CASSYRRDQPQHF
-	TRBV10-2	TRBJ2-7	-	TGCGCCAGCAGTGGGCCGGGGGGCGGCTACGAGCAGTACTTC	CASSGPGGGYEQYF
-	TRBV11-2	TRBJ2-7	TRBD2	TGTGCCAGCAGCTTAGGAGGGACTACCGCCTACGAGCAGTACTTC	CASSLGGTTAYEQYF
few	TRBV19	TRBJ1-1	-	TGTGCCAGTACCTTGGAAAGGTGGAGCACTGAAGCTTTCTTT	CASTLERWSTEAFF
-	TRBV9	TRBJ2-3	TRBD2	TGTGCCAGCAGCGTAGAGGCTAGCGGGAGGGCCGGGGCAGATACGCAGTATTTT	CASSVEASGRAGADTQYF
-	TRBV27	TRBJ2-7	TRBD1	TGTGCCAGCAGTTTTTTGGGACAGTCCTACGAGCAGTACTTC	CASSFLGQSYEQYF
-	TRBV28	TRBJ1-2	TRBD1	TGTGCCAGCAGAAGGGACAGGGTTAACTATGGCTACACCTTC	CASRRDRVNYGYTF
-	TRBV7-6	TRBJ2-7	-	TGTGCCAGCAGCTTATCAAAAGTCGCAGGAAGCTACGAGCAGTACTTC	CASSLSKVAGSYEQYF
-	TRBV30	TRBJ2-7	-	TGTGCCCTGGAGGGATACTCCTACGAGCAGTACTTC	CALEGYSYEQYF
-	TRBV9	TRBJ2-7	TRBD2	TGTGCCAGCAGCGTAGCGGGTAGCGGGAGCCCCTACGAGCAGTACTTC	CASSVAGSGSPYEQYF
-	TRBV7-9	TRBJ1-1	-	TGTGCCAGCAGCCATACGATCGACTATCCGAACACTGAAGCTTTCTTT	CASSHTIDYPNTEAFF
-	TRBV5-5	TRBJ1-2	TRBD1	TGTGCCAGCAGCTTGGGAATAAGAGACAGGGGAGGCAACTATGGCTACACCTTC	CASSLGIRDRGGNYGYTF
-	TRBV4-3	TRBJ2-5	TRBD2	TGCGCCAGCAGCGCTATAGCGGGGTTACAAGAGACCCAGTACTTC	CASSAIAGLQETQYF
-	TRBV13	TRBJ2-6	-	TGTGCCAGCAGCTTAGGGGCTTCCGGGGCCAACGTCCTGACTTTC	CASSLGASGANVLTF
-	TRBV7-2	TRBJ2-7	-	TGTGCCAGCAGCTATCTGGGGCGGGGCTCCTACGAGCAGTACTTC	CASSYLGRGSYEQYF
-	TRBV6-1	TRBJ1-1	TRBD1	TGTGCCAGCAGTGAAACTCGGACAGGGTGGAACACTGAAGCTTTCTTT	CASSETRTGWNTEAFF
-	TRBV7-9	TRBJ1-4	-	TGTGCCAGCAGCCTTGGGGAGAGCACGCATGAAAAACTGTTTTTT	CASSLGESTHEKLFF
-	TRBV5-4	TRBJ2-5	TRBD2	TGTGCCAGCAGCTCTTCTAGCGGTGTGGAGACCCAGTACTTC	CASSSSSGVETQYF
-	TRBV9	TRBJ2-5	-	TGTGCCAGCAGCCTGGGACCGGGAGTAGGGGAGACCCAGTACTTC	CASSLGPGVGETQYF
many	TRBV4-2	TRBJ2-7	TRBD2	TGTGCCAGCAGCCCAGAGCCGGGATTGGTAGCGGGAACCGAGCAGTACTTC	CASSPEPGLVAGTEQYF
-	TRBV7-3	TRBJ2-2	-	TGTGCCACGGCCGGGTCGAACACCGGGGAGCTGTTTTTT	CATAGSNTGELFF
-	TRBV2	TRBJ1-6	-	TGTGCCAGCAGTGTCGGGGGGGCTAATAATTCACCCCTCCACTTT	CASSVGGANNSPLHF
-	TRBV30	TRBJ1-1	-	TGTGCCTGGAGCGTGTCGTCGCCGAGGGGGGCTTTCTTT	CAWSVSSPRGAFF
-	TRBV19	TRBJ1-2	-	TGTGCCAGTAGTCTGTTTTCTAACTATGGCTACACCTTC	CASSLFSNYGYTF
-	TRBV2	TRBJ1-1	TRBD1	TGTGCCAGCAGTGAACACAGGGGGCCGGTTGAAGCTTTCTTT	CASSEHRGPVEAFF
-	TRBV9	TRBJ1-3	-	TGTGCCAGCAGCGTATTCCCGAACTACTCTGGAAACACCATATATTTT	CASSVFPNYSGNTIYF
-	TRBV19	TRBJ1-5	-	TGTGCCAGTAGTGGGTCCGCGGCCTTTCAGCCCCAGCATTTT	CASSGSAAFQPQHF
-	TRBV7-9	TRBJ1-1	-	TGTGCCAGCAGCCGCCGACAGAACACTGAAGCTTTCTTT	CASSRRQNTEAFF
-	TRBV6-5	TRBJ1-1	-	TGTGCCACGAAAGAGGGGAACACTGAAGCTTTCTTT	CATKEGNTEAFF
-	TRBV19	TRBJ1-1	-	TGTGCCAGTAGTATTGCACAGATGAACACTGAAGCTTTCTTT	CASSIAQMNTEAFF
-	TRBV6-5	TRBJ1-1	TRBD1	TGTGCCAGCAGTTACTTTCTGAGGACAGGTAACACTGAAGCTTTCTTT	CASSYFLRTGNTEAFF